Below are 17 T cell receptor beta chains sequenced from a single sample in a study of T and B cells in COVID-19 patients. Each TRB amplification used roughly 250-550 ng of genomic DNA from blood. Multiplex PCR with BIOMED2 TRB-A/B primer pools amplified TRB rearrangements. TCRdb reanalysed the multiplex PCR reads using MiXCR and keeps one entry per CDR3 protein. The sample records thousands of distinct CDR3 sequences, roughly 23% being singletons. Input material: blood. These receptors all stem from a human donor with active COVID-19.

This clonotype is judged medium-sized. The chain employs TRBV30 and TRBJ2-7; 12 bases are a match to TRBD2. The CDR3 contains 18 residues. Per the germline V gene, CDR1 is GTSNPN and CDR2 is SVGIG (reference sequence). Trimming removed 8 bases from V and 4 bases from J; junction bases left unmatched: 21. Here the CDR3 DNA reads TGTGCCGCCTTATCTGGGGGGCTAGCGGGAGGGCCCAGGTACGAGCAGTACTTC. Protein: CAALSGGLAGGPRYEQYF.

This chain connects TRBV20-1 to TRBJ1-3; 7 bases align to TRBD1. The CDR3 spans 13 residues. Germline CDR1 DFQATT, CDR2 SNEGSKA (reference sequence). J lost 7 bases, V lost 6 bases, and 9 bases had no gene match. CDR3 DNA sequence: TGCAGTGCGGGACGACAGGGAGGGAACACCATATATTTT. Encoded protein: CSAGRQGGNTIYF.

This clonotype qualifies as medium-sized. The chain uses TRBV30 and TRBJ1-4, with D possibly matching TRBD1 (5 bases). Germline V lookup: CDR1 GTSNPN, CDR2 SVGIG (reference sequence). V lost 0 bases to trimming and J lost 8 bases, with 10 bases between them. This CDR3 comprises 13 residues. CDR3 residues: CAWSVRENEKLFF. CDR3 sequence (DNA): TGTGCCTGGAGTGTCAGGGAAAACGAAAAACTGTTTTTT.

This clonotype counts as medium-sized. The J gene is TRBJ1-3, the V gene TRBV30; the D is unclear. Germline V gives CDR1 GTSNPN, CDR2 SVGIG (reference sequence). This CDR3 region has 14 residues. Trimming stripped 3 bases from V and 0 bases from J, with 9 bases between. The CDR3 sequence is CAWSRGNSGNTIYF. The CDR3 DNA reads as TGTGCCTGGAGCCGTGGGAACTCTGGAAACACCATATATTTT.

This clonotype was seen a handful of times. This chain links TRBV28 with TRBJ2-7, with TRBD2 matching 12 bases. The CDR3 covers 16 residues. The ends lost 7 bases at V and 5 bases at J; junction bases unmatched: 12. Germline V gene lookup returns CDR1 MDHEN and CDR2 SYDVKM. CDR3 nucleotide sequence: TGTGCCAGCACCTCACTCCTAGCGGGAGGGCCGCACGAGCAGTACTTC. Translating gives CASTSLLAGGPHEQYF.

This clonotype is large by share. The V and J genes are TRBV19 and TRBJ2-1; 9 bases map to TRBD2. V lost 5 bases to trimming and J lost 10 bases; unmatched junction nucleotides: 9. This CDR3 is built from 14 residues. CDR1 and CDR2 (germline): LNHDA, SQIVND (reference sequence). The CDR3 DNA reads TGTGCCAGTAGTCAGCGGGAGGACCAAACAGAGCAGTTCTTC. Its protein product is CASSQREDQTEQFF.

This clonotype showed up just once. The chain links TRBV2 to TRBJ2-3, with 7 bases that match TRBD2. Germline V gene data show CDR1 as SNHLY and CDR2 as FYNNEI. The CDR3 has 17 residues. V lost 8 bases and J lost 0; bases outside the gene matches: 14. The CDR3 loop reads CASFGLEVGGSTDTQYF. The CDR3 DNA is TGTGCCAGCTTCGGACTAGAGGTTGGTGGAAGCACAGATACGCAGTATTTT.

By its share, this clonotype is medium-sized. CDR3 residues: CASTDGGSIYSNQPQHF. The CDR3 DNA sequence: TGTGCCAGTACCGACGGGGGATCCATTTATAGCAATCAGCCCCAGCATTTT. The V gene is TRBV19, the J gene TRBJ1-5, with TRBD1 as a possible D gene (5 bases). V shed 7 bases and J shed 0 bases, with 19 bases lying between them. Germline V gene sequence: CDR1 LNHDA, CDR2 SQIVND (reference sequence). This CDR3 comprises 17 residues.

DNA of the CDR3: TGTGGATCGGCGGGACAGTATAGCAATCAGCCCCAGCATTTT. Encoded protein: CGSAGQYSNQPQHF. The gene calls are TRBV6-1 and TRBJ1-5, with 7 bases aligning to TRBD1. CDR1 is MNHNS and CDR2 is SASEGT in the germline V gene. The length of the CDR3 is 14 residues.

The V call is TRBV12-5, the J call TRBJ2-1; D is uncertain. The CDR3 runs 14 residues. Deletions cut 1 base from V and 15 bases from J, with 19 bases between. Germline V CDR1 and CDR2: LGHNT, FRNRAP. The CDR3 reads CASGLDPFGRGVFF. The CDR3 coding sequence is TGTGCTAGTGGTTTGGACCCCTTCGGGCGTGGAGTGTTCTTC.

This clonotype was counted a few times. V is TRBV30 and J is TRBJ1-5; 7 bases are shared with TRBD1. Looked up from germline, CDR1 is GTSNPN and CDR2 is SVGIG (reference sequence). This CDR3 has 14 residues. Unmatched junction bases numbered 4, after V lost 1 base and J lost 4 bases. CDR3 residues: CAWSAGGGNQPQHF. CDR3 DNA: TGTGCCTGGAGTGCAGGGGGAGGGAATCAGCCCCAGCATTTT.

A note on this clonotype: A much larger clone is a single base away; this may be a read error. J is TRBJ1-1 and V is TRBV15; D gene ambiguous. Trimming stripped 6 bases from V and 4 bases from J, with 15 bases between. This CDR3 spans 14 amino acids. Germline V gene data show CDR1 as LNHNV and CDR2 as YYDKDF (reference sequence). CDR3 sequence: CATRIPQMATEAFF. CDR3 DNA: TGTGCCACCAGAATTCCTCAGATGGCCACTGAAGCTTTCTTT.

This chain uses TRBV20-1 with TRBJ2-1; 8 bases are a match to TRBD2. This CDR3 contains 13 residues. Trimming removed 5 bases from V and 4 bases from J; junction bases left unmatched: 4. Looked up from germline, CDR1 is DFQATT and CDR2 is SNEGSKA (reference sequence). The CDR3 region is CSAGTSRYNEQFF. The CDR3 region has the DNA TGCAGTGCTGGGACTAGTCGGTACAATGAGCAGTTCTTC.

The rearrangement uses TRBV20-1 and TRBJ2-1; 8 bases align to TRBD2. The CDR3 consists of 16 residues. CDR1 and CDR2 (germline): DFQATT, SNEGSKA (reference sequence). V gave up 6 bases and J gave up 0 bases; unmatched junction bases: 10. CDR3 sequence: CSATTREALSYNEQFF. The CDR3 DNA follows: TGCAGTGCCACAACGCGGGAGGCCCTCTCCTACAATGAGCAGTTCTTC.

This clonotype is judged medium-sized. The rearrangement joins TRBV5-4 to TRBJ2-6, with 7 bases that match TRBD1. The V gene end was trimmed by 2 bases and the J gene end by 2 bases; junction bases not matched to a gene: 1. CDR1 and CDR2 from the germline V gene are SGHNT and YYREEE (reference sequence). The length of the CDR3 is 15 residues. DNA of the CDR3: TGTGCCAGCAGCTTTACAGGGGCTGGGGCCAACGTCCTGACTTTC. Protein product: CASSFTGAGANVLTF.

This clonotype has more than one count but fewer than ten. The gene calls are TRBV7-2 and TRBJ2-3; D not resolved. CDR1 and CDR2 (germline): SGHTA, FQGNSA. The CDR3 is made up of 14 amino acids. V was pared by 1 base and J by 4 bases, with 9 bases between. The CDR3 here is CASSLVPAPDTQYF. The DNA of the CDR3 is TGTGCCAGCAGCTTAGTTCCCGCCCCAGATACGCAGTATTTT.

The rearrangement uses TRBV20-1 and TRBJ2-2; D remains unclear. This CDR3 contains 13 residues. Germline V lookup: CDR1 DFQATT, CDR2 SNEGSKA (reference sequence). V dropped 6 bases and J dropped 4 bases, with 12 bases sitting between them. The CDR3 DNA reads TGCAGTGCGCAATATGGTAGCACCGGGGAGCTGTTTTTT. The encoded protein is CSAQYGSTGELFF.